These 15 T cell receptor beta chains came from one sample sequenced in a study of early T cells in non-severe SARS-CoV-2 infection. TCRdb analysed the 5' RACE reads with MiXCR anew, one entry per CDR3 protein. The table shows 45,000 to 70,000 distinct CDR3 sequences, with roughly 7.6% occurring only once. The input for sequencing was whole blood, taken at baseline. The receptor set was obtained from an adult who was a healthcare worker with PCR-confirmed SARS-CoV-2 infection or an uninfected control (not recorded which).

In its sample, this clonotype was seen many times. CDR3 sequence reads: CASSPTLAGGYNEQFF. In DNA, the CDR3 is TGTGCCAGCTCACCAACCCTAGCGGGAGGGTACAATGAGCAGTTCTTC. The genes are TRBV18 and TRBJ2-1; the match to TRBD2 covers 12 bases. With V trimmed by 2 bases and J by 4 bases, 3 bases remained unmatched. The germline gives CDR1 KGHSH, CDR2 LQKENI. The CDR3 has 16 amino acids.

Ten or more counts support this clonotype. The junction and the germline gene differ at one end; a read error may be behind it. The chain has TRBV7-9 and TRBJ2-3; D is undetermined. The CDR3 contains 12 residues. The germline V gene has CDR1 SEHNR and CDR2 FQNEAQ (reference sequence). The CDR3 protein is CASRFYTDTQYF. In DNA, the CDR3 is TGTGCCAGCCGCTTTTACACAGATACGCAGTATTTT.

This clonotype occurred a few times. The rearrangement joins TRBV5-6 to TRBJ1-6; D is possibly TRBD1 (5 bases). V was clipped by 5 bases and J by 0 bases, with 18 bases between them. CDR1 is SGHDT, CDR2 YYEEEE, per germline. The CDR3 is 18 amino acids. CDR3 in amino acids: CASSWGLDLSSYNSPLHF. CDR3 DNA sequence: TGTGCCAGCAGTTGGGGGTTAGACCTTAGCTCCTATAATTCACCCCTCCACTTT.

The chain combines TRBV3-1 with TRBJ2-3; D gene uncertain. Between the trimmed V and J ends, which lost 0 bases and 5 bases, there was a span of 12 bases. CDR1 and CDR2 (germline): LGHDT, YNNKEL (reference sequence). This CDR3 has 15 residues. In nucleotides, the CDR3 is TGTGCCAGCAGCCAAGACAGCCTTGCAGGAGATACGCAGTATTTT. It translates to CASSQDSLAGDTQYF.

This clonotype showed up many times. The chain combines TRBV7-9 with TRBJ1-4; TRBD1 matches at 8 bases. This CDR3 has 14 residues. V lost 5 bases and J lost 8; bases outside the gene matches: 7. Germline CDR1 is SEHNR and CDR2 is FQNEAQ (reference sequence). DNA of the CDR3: TGTGCCAGCAGCCGAGGACAGGGTAGGGAAAAACTGTTTTTT. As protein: CASSRGQGREKLFF.

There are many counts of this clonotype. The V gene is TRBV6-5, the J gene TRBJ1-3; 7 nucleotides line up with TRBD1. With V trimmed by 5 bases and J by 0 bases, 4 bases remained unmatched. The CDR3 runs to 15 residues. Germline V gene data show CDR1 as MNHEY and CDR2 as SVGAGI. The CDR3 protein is CASSTGVHSGNTIYF. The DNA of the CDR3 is TGTGCCAGCAGTACAGGGGTTCACTCTGGAAACACCATATATTTT.

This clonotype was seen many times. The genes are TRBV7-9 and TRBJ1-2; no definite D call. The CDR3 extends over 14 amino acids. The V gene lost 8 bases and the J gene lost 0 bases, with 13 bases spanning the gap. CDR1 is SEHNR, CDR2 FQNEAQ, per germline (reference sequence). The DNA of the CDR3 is TGTGCCAGCTACCAGTCCGGCGCTAACTATGGCTACACCTTC. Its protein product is CASYQSGANYGYTF.

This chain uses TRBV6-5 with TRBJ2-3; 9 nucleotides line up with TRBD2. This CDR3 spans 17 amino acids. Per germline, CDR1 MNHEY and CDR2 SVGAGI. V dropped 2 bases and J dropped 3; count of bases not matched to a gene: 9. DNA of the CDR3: TGTGCCAGCAGTTACAAAGGAGCGGGAGGAGCGACAGATACGCAGTATTTT. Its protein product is CASSYKGAGGATDTQYF.

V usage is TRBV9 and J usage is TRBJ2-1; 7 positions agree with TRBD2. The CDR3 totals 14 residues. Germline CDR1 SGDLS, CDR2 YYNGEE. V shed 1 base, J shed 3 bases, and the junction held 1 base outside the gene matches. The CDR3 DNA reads TGTGCCAGCAGCGTATCTAGCGGCTACAATGAGCAGTTCTTC. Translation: CASSVSSGYNEQFF.

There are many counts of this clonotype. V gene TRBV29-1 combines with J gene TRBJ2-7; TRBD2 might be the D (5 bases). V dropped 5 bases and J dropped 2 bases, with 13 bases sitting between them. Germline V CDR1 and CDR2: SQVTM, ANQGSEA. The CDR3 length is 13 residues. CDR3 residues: CSVPVANTYEQYF. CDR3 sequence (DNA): TGCAGCGTTCCTGTAGCGAATACCTACGAGCAGTACTTC.

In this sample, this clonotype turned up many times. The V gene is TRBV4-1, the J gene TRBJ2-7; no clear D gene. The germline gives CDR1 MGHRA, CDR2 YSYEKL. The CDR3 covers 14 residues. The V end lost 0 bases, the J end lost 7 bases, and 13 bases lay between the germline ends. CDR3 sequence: CASSQESTAWEQYF. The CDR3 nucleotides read TGCGCCAGCAGCCAAGAGTCAACCGCCTGGGAGCAGTACTTC.

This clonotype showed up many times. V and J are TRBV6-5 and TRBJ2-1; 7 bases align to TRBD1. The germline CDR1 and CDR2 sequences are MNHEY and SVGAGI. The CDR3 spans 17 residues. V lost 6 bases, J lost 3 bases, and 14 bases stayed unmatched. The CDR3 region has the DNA TGTGCCAGCAGCCGGAGTTCGTCACAGGGGAGCTACAATGAGCAGTTCTTC. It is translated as CASSRSSSQGSYNEQFF.

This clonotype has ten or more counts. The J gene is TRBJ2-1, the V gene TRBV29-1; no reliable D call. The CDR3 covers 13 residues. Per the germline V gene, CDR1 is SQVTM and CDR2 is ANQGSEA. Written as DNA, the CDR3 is TGCAGTTCTCTGCCAACCTCCTACAATGAGCAGTTCTTC. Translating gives CSSLPTSYNEQFF.

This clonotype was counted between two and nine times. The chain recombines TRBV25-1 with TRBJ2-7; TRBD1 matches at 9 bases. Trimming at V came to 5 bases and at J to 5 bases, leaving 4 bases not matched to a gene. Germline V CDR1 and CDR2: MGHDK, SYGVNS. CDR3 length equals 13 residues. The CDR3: CASSKQGAHEQYF. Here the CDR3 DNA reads TGTGCCAGCAGTAAACAGGGGGCTCACGAGCAGTACTTC.

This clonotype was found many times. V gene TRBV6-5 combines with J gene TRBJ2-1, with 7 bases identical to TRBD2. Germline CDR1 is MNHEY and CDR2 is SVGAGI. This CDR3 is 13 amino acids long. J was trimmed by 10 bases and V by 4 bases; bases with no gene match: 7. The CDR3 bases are TGTGCCAGCAGTTTTCCTGGACTAGACGAGCAGTTCTTC. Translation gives CASSFPGLDEQFF.